Following are 23 T cell receptor beta chains from one sample sequenced in a study of long-term antiretroviral therapy in people with HIV. It was version v3.0 of the immunoSEQ assay that was run at survey level. Method: immunoSEQ multiplex PCR; TCRdb's copy keeps in-frame clones and lacks some. The table records 25,000 to 35,000 clones, over 75% of them present only once. The sample consisted of unsorted PBMCs, taken 0.5 years after starting antiretroviral therapy. These receptors all stem from a woman aged 18-29 years with HIV.

This clone was seen once. The CDR3 region is CASRAGGTGELFF. The CDR3 nucleotides read TGTGCCAGCCGGGCAGGGGGCACCGGGGAGCTGTTTTTT. The V call is TRBV6-6, the J call TRBJ2-2; 7 bases agree with TRBD1. Per germline, CDR1 MNHNY and CDR2 SVGAGI (reference sequence). The length of the CDR3 is 13 residues. V shed 8 bases, J shed 4 bases, and the junction held 4 bases outside the gene matches.

Only a few counts were recorded for this clone. V gene TRBV6-1 combines with J gene TRBJ1-2, with D uncertain. The CDR3 runs 15 residues. V was cut by 1 base and J by 8 bases, with 17 bases left in between. Germline CDR1 reads MNHNS; CDR2 reads SASEGT. DNA for the CDR3: TGTGCCAGCAGTGAAGGGACCTCCGCCGGTAGGGGCTACACCTTC. This gives the protein CASSEGTSAGRGYTF.

The rearrangement joins TRBV6-5 to TRBJ2-5; D gene ambiguous. CDR3 length equals 15 residues. The V end lost 0 bases, the J end lost 5 bases, and 13 bases lay between the germline ends. Germline V CDR1 and CDR2: MNHEY, SVGAGI. CDR3 amino acids: CASSYSKVPRETQYF. CDR3 DNA sequence: TGTGCCAGCAGTTACTCGAAGGTACCTAGGGAGACCCAGTACTTC.

This rearrangement joins TRBV18 to TRBJ2-4; 10 bases line up with TRBD1. The germline gives CDR1 KGHSH, CDR2 LQKENI. Unmatched junction bases numbered 8, after V lost 2 bases and J lost 7 bases. The CDR3 is 16 residues long. CDR3 in amino acids: CASSPFLPGQGNIQYF. The DNA for the CDR3 is TGTGCCAGCTCACCATTTCTTCCGGGACAGGGGAACATTCAGTACTTC.

The chain couples TRBV7-8 to TRBJ2-1; maybe TRBD2 (6 bases). Between the trimmed V and J ends, which lost 2 bases and 4 bases, there was a span of 18 bases. CDR1 is SGHVS, CDR2 FQNEAQ, per germline. CDR3 length: 17 amino acids. The CDR3 protein is CASSLPPRASAYNEQFF. The CDR3 bases are TGTGCCAGCAGCTTACCCCCCCGGGCTAGCGCGTACAATGAGCAGTTCTTC.

The chain is built from TRBV4-1 and TRBJ2-7, with 9 bases aligning to TRBD2. From germline, CDR1 is MGHRA and CDR2 YSYEKL. With 1 base clipped from V and 2 bases from J, the junction kept 6 bases outside the gene matches. This CDR3 has 16 residues. The CDR3 DNA sequence: TGCGCCAGCAGCCAAGTTACTAGCGGGTCGACCTACGAGCAGTACTTC. Encoded protein: CASSQVTSGSTYEQYF.

The chain recombines TRBV27 with TRBJ1-5; possibly TRBD1 for D (5 bases). The length of the CDR3 is 14 residues. V was shortened by 2 bases and J by 7 bases, with 12 bases between the two germline ends. Germline V gene data show CDR1 as MNHEY and CDR2 as SMNVEV (reference sequence). DNA of the CDR3: TGTGCCAGCAGTTTAAAGGTGGCAGGGCAGCCCCAGCATTTT. This sequence encodes CASSLKVAGQPQHF.

The chain combines TRBV28 with TRBJ2-1, with D possibly TRBD1 on 5 matching bases. Between the trimmed V and J ends, which lost 4 bases and 4 bases, there was a span of 11 bases. Germline V gene lookup returns CDR1 MDHEN and CDR2 SYDVKM. The CDR3 loop spans 14 amino acids. CDR3 nucleotides: TGTGCCAGCAGTTCCTCCGACAGATACAATGAGCAGTTCTTC. It specifies CASSSSDRYNEQFF.

V is TRBV28 and J is TRBJ2-7; no clear D gene. The germline CDR1 and CDR2 sequences are MDHEN and SYDVKM. V was pared by 3 bases and J by 7 bases, with 16 bases between. This CDR3 is 14 amino acids long. As DNA, the CDR3 is TGTGCCAGCAGTTTCCCCGGACCCACTCGGGAGCAGTACTTC. Protein product: CASSFPGPTREQYF.

V and J are TRBV11-2 and TRBJ1-4; D gene uncertain. The CDR3 runs 15 residues. Per the germline V gene, CDR1 is SGHAT and CDR2 is FQNNGV. V lost 2 bases, J lost 5 bases, and 12 bases lay in between. CDR3 in amino acids: CASSLFLGRNEKLFF. In DNA form, the CDR3 reads TGTGCCAGCAGCTTATTCCTGGGCCGGAATGAAAAACTGTTTTTT.

This CDR3 is CASSQGFDRGPADEQYF. The DNA of the CDR3 is TGCGCCAGCAGCCAAGGCTTTGACAGGGGCCCTGCGGACGAGCAGTACTTC. V usage is TRBV4-1 and J usage is TRBJ2-7, with 8 positions matching TRBD1. The CDR3 sequence is 17 residues long. CDR1 is MGHRA, CDR2 YSYEKL, per germline. J lost 5 bases, V lost 1 base, and 13 bases had no gene match.

The chain carries TRBV2 and TRBJ1-4; 7 bases are a match to TRBD1. Looked up from germline, CDR1 is SNHLY and CDR2 is FYNNEI. V shed 6 bases, J shed 17 bases, and the junction held 9 bases outside the gene matches. This CDR3 spans 11 amino acids. The CDR3 DNA reads TGTGCCAGCAGCCTGGACAGGCTACCATTTTTT. This translates into CASSLDRLPFF.

The rearrangement links TRBV15 to TRBJ1-2, with 7 positions matching TRBD1. The CDR3 totals 15 residues. Germline V gives CDR1 LNHNV, CDR2 YYDKDF (reference sequence). After removal of 2 bases from V and 5 bases from J, the junction contained 8 bases not matched to a gene. The CDR3 loop is CATSRPGQIIYGYTF. DNA of the CDR3: TGTGCCACCAGCAGACCGGGACAGATTATATATGGCTACACCTTC.

The J gene is TRBJ2-1, the V gene TRBV11-2; 11 bases are a match to TRBD2. The CDR3 loop spans 17 amino acids. The V segment lost 1 base and the J segment 10 bases; nucleotides outside the gene matches: 12. In germline, CDR1 is SGHAT, CDR2 FQNNGV. The CDR3 nucleotides are TGTGCCAGCAGCTTAGTACGGCTAGCGGGAGGCCTCGAGGAGCAGTTCTTC. As protein: CASSLVRLAGGLEEQFF.

The chain links TRBV14 to TRBJ2-3, with 13 bases fitting TRBD2. In germline, CDR1 is SGHDN, CDR2 FVKESK. The ends lost 4 bases at V and 2 bases at J; junction bases unmatched: 12. The CDR3 loop spans 19 amino acids. This chain's CDR3 is CASSPRLAGGPVATDTQYF. The DNA for the CDR3 is TGTGCCAGCAGCCCGAGACTAGCGGGAGGCCCGGTAGCCACAGATACGCAGTATTTT.

Only one count was recorded for this clone. This chain links TRBV21-1 with TRBJ2-2; the table's D call, TRBD1, has no DNA check behind it. TRBV21-1 is shown as a pseudogene. This CDR3 contains 15 residues. In DNA, the CDR3 is TGTGCCAGCACCCGGAGACAGGTTCAGGCCGGGGAGCTGTTTTTT. It specifies CASTRRQVQAGELFF.

The V call is TRBV6-6, the J call TRBJ1-1; 10 bases are a match to TRBD1. V lost 5 bases to trimming and J lost 5 bases; unmatched junction nucleotides: 8. The CDR3 consists of 15 residues. Germline CDR1 reads MNHNY; CDR2 reads SVGAGI (reference sequence). The CDR3 DNA reads as TGTGCCAGCAGTACGACAGGGGGCGGTTGGACTGAAGCTTTCTTT. Translation: CASSTTGGGWTEAFF.

This clone ranks as medium-sized (0.01 to 0.1%). The genes are TRBV7-9 and TRBJ2-7, with TRBD2 as a possible D gene (6 bases). Trimming removed 5 bases from V and 3 bases from J, with 14 bases in between. CDR3 size: 14 residues. CDR1 SEHNR and CDR2 FQNEAQ come from the germline V gene (reference sequence). The CDR3 is CASSPSGGIYEQYF. CDR3 DNA: TGTGCCAGCAGCCCCTCGGGCGGGATCTACGAGCAGTACTTC.

The chain uses TRBV7-2 and TRBJ2-7, with a tentative D call TRBD2 (6 bases). Germline V gene data show CDR1 as SGHTA and CDR2 as FQGNSA. V was shortened by 5 bases and J by 6 bases, with 14 bases between the two germline ends. This CDR3 has 13 residues. CDR3 loop: CASSKIVSGEQYF. As DNA, the CDR3 is TGTGCCAGCAGCAAAATCGTTAGCGGCGAGCAGTACTTC.

This clone was seen only a few times. The chain joins TRBV11-3 to TRBJ1-5; no definite D call. Trimming removed 3 bases from V and 7 bases from J, with 7 bases in between. CDR1 is SGHNT, CDR2 YENEEA, per germline. The CDR3 runs to 12 residues. The CDR3 sequence: CASSFSGQPQHF. CDR3 in DNA: TGTGCCAGCAGCTTCTCGGGGCAGCCCCAGCATTTT.

This chain uses TRBV19 with TRBJ2-1, with 16 positions matching TRBD2. CDR3 length: 16 amino acids. Trimming cost V 8 bases and J 1 base; bases outside gene matches: 2. The germline CDR1 and CDR2 sequences are LNHDA and SQIVND (reference sequence). For the CDR3, the DNA is TGTGCCAGTGGGACTAGCGGGAGGGTGTCCTACAATGAGCAGTTCTTC. It is translated as CASGTSGRVSYNEQFF.

A single count supports this clone. The genes are TRBV27 and TRBJ1-1, with a weak D call TRBD1 (5 bases). This CDR3 region has 14 residues. V lost 3 bases and J 3 bases, leaving 11 bases between the germline ends. CDR1 and CDR2 from the germline V gene are MNHEY and SMNVEV (reference sequence). The CDR3 is CASSFAGGDTEAFF. For the CDR3, the DNA is TGTGCCAGCAGTTTTGCCGGGGGGGACACTGAAGCTTTCTTT.

V is TRBV6-1 and J is TRBJ2-7, with TRBD1 as a possible D gene (6 bases). The CDR3 consists of 16 residues. CDR1 is MNHNS and CDR2 is SASEGT in the germline V gene. V was clipped by 6 bases and J by 1 base, with 19 bases between them. CDR3 sequence: CASREPGHPASYEQYF. CDR3 coding DNA: TGTGCCAGCAGGGAACCGGGACACCCAGCTTCCTACGAGCAGTACTTC.